These 2 T cell receptor beta chains originate from one sample sequenced in a study. MiXCR was run by TCRdb on the 5' RACE reads, yielding one entry per CDR3 protein. The table shows over 30,000 distinct CDR3 sequences, with roughly 24% occurring only once. The sequencing input was naive CD4+ T cells sorted from a lymph node. Subset defined: naive CD4+ T cells, CD4+CD45RA+CD25-. These receptor sequences come from a female donor with breast cancer.

This clonotype occurred many times. In DNA form, the CDR3 reads TGTGCCAGCAGCGTAGCTCTCCGGACAGGGGCAATCGAGCAGTTCTTC. Residues: CASSVALRTGAIEQFF. The rearrangement uses TRBV9 and TRBJ2-1, with 9 bases matching TRBD1. V shed 0 bases, J shed 10 bases, and the junction held 11 bases outside the gene matches. The CDR3 covers 16 residues. CDR1 is SGDLS, CDR2 YYNGEE, per germline.

This chain connects TRBV29-1 to TRBJ2-1, with no clear D. The CDR3 contains 18 residues. Trimming removed 0 bases at V and 0 bases at J, with 18 bases between. CDR1 is SQVTM, CDR2 ANQGSEA, per germline. CDR3 in DNA: TGCAGCGTTGAAGAATCATACACGGACGGAAACTCCTACAATGAGCAGTTCTTC. This encodes CSVEESYTDGNSYNEQFF.